A selection of T cell receptor beta chains follows, all from one sample in a study of vaccination and CD4 T cells after COVID-19. TCRdb called the PCR reads again in MiXCR, with one record for every CDR3 protein. The sample lists thousands of distinct CDR3 sequences, roughly three quarters occurring once. Their antigens are not known. Sample: CD4+ T cells from blood, cultured in vitro. The source is a human donor who had recovered from COVID-19. Both conserved end residues are part of each CDR3. Fields, in order: J gene, D gene, V gene, CDR3 length, clone size, CDR3 DNA, CDR3 protein. The D gene is left open where the match is weak. Not all rows give a size; the values are once, few, many and, for expanded clones, a class.

J: TRBJ1-1; D: .; V: TRBV7-2; length: 14; size: .; DNA: TGTGCCAGCATCCTGGCCCAAGGGTACACTGAAGCTTTCTTT; CDR3: CASILAQGYTEAFF
J: TRBJ1-5; D: .; V: TRBV19; length: 17; size: .; DNA: TGTGCCAGTAGTATCCTTCGGGCAGCGTCGGGCAATCAGCCCCAGCATTTT; CDR3: CASSILRAASGNQPQHF
J: TRBJ1-1; D: .; V: TRBV5-4; length: 15; size: once; DNA: TGTGCCAGCAGCCCTATTCAGGGACCCGCCACTGAAGCTTTCTTT; CDR3: CASSPIQGPATEAFF
J: TRBJ2-7; D: .; V: TRBV6-2/TRBV6-3; length: 13; size: .; DNA: TGTGCCGGCAGTCCCTACAACAAAGGCGAGCAGTACTTC; CDR3: CAGSPYNKGEQYF
J: TRBJ1-5; D: TRBD1; V: TRBV19; length: 15; size: .; DNA: TGTGCCAGTAGTATTACTGGGACAGGCAATCAGCCCCAGCATTTT; CDR3: CASSITGTGNQPQHF
J: TRBJ1-2; D: TRBD1; V: TRBV23-1; length: 18; size: .; DNA: TGCGCCAACAGTCAATCCCCGTTTTATTGGACAGGGAATAATGGCTACACCTTC; CDR3: CANSQSPFYWTGNNGYTF
J: TRBJ1-6; D: .; V: TRBV12-3/TRBV12-4; length: 14; size: few; DNA: TGTGCCAGCAGTTTTTCGGGGGAATTGTCACCCCTCCACTTT; CDR3: CASSFSGELSPLHF
J: TRBJ1-5; D: .; V: TRBV7-2; length: 17; size: .; DNA: TGTGCCAGCAGCTCCGGTCGTGGGGGAGTTCATAATCAGCCCCAGCATTTT; CDR3: CASSSGRGGVHNQPQHF
J: TRBJ1-2; D: .; V: TRBV6-1; length: 14; size: few; DNA: TGTGCCAGCAGTGGTATACAAGGGGCAGGGATCTACACCTTC; CDR3: CASSGIQGAGIYTF
J: TRBJ1-2; D: TRBD1; V: TRBV6-5; length: 15; size: few; DNA: TGTGCCAGCAGTATACTCCGGACAGGGGACTATGGCTACACCTTC; CDR3: CASSILRTGDYGYTF
J: TRBJ1-2; D: .; V: TRBV6-4; length: 14; size: .; DNA: TGTGCCAGCAGCGAAGCCGCAGGGTACGGGGACTACACCTTC; CDR3: CASSEAAGYGDYTF
J: TRBJ2-3; D: .; V: TRBV6-4; length: 14; size: .; DNA: TGTGCCAGCAGTGACTCTGGGCCCCCAGATACGCAGTATTTT; CDR3: CASSDSGPPDTQYF
J: TRBJ1-2; D: TRBD1; V: TRBV7-3; length: 16; size: .; DNA: TGTGCCAGCAGCCCCTTCCCCACGACAGGGGCCTATGGCTACACCTTC; CDR3: CASSPFPTTGAYGYTF
J: TRBJ2-5; D: .; V: TRBV20-1; length: 13; size: .; DNA: TGCAGTGCCCCAAATCCCGGTGGGGAGACCCAGTACTTC; CDR3: CSAPNPGGETQYF
J: TRBJ1-2; D: .; V: TRBV11-2; length: 14; size: .; DNA: TGTGCCAGCAGCCCCCGACAGGCCACCTATGGCTACACCTTC; CDR3: CASSPRQATYGYTF
J: TRBJ2-7; D: TRBD1; V: TRBV5-3; length: 16; size: .; DNA: TGTGCCAGAAGCCTCTGGGGACAGGGGGTATCCTACGAGCAGTACTTC; CDR3: CARSLWGQGVSYEQYF
J: TRBJ2-7; D: .; V: TRBV20-1; length: 12; size: .; DNA: TGCAGTGGGGTCCGGGGCCGCTACGAGCAGTACTTC; CDR3: CSGVRGRYEQYF
J: TRBJ2-5; D: .; V: TRBV7-2; length: 13; size: .; DNA: TGTGCCAGCAGCTTAGATCGAGAAGAGACCCAGTACTTC; CDR3: CASSLDREETQYF
J: TRBJ2-7; D: TRBD1; V: TRBV20-1; length: 16; size: large; DNA: TGCAGTGCTAGAGGCCCGTTCAGGGGGCAGGCCTACGAGCAGTACTTC; CDR3: CSARGPFRGQAYEQYF
J: TRBJ2-3; D: TRBD1; V: TRBV12-3/TRBV12-4; length: 15; size: few; DNA: TGTGCCAGCAGCCCAGACAGGGGGGTAACAGATACGCAGTATTTT; CDR3: CASSPDRGVTDTQYF
J: TRBJ2-4; D: TRBD1; V: TRBV6-1; length: 16; size: few; DNA: TGTGCCAGCAGGGACAGGGGCGACCTAGCCAAAAACATTCAGTACTTC; CDR3: CASRDRGDLAKNIQYF
J: TRBJ1-6; D: .; V: TRBV27; length: 13; size: few; DNA: TGTGCCAGCAGACAGGGTTTCTACTCACCCCTCCACTTT; CDR3: CASRQGFYSPLHF
J: TRBJ2-5; D: TRBD2; V: TRBV6-5; length: 14; size: .; DNA: TGTGCCAGCAGTTTCAGACTAGCCCAAGAGACCCAGTACTTC; CDR3: CASSFRLAQETQYF
J: TRBJ1-6; D: TRBD1; V: TRBV20-1; length: 14; size: .; DNA: TGCAGTGCTAGAAGCGGGACAGGAAATTCACCCCTCCACTTT; CDR3: CSARSGTGNSPLHF
J: TRBJ2-6; D: .; V: TRBV6-2/TRBV6-3; length: 14; size: few; DNA: TGTGCCAGCATATCCCGTCCGGGGGCCAACGTCCTGACTTTC; CDR3: CASISRPGANVLTF
J: TRBJ2-1; D: TRBD1; V: TRBV11-2; length: 20; size: .; DNA: TGTGCCAGCAGCCCCCGAGGACAGGGGAAGGGGGGGGCCTCCTACAATGAGCAGTTCTTC; CDR3: CASSPRGQGKGGASYNEQFF
J: TRBJ2-3; D: .; V: TRBV24-1; length: 15; size: .; DNA: TGTGCCACCAGTGATGCCCGACAGAGCACAGATACGCAGTATTTT; CDR3: CATSDARQSTDTQYF
J: TRBJ1-1; D: .; V: TRBV6-5; length: 18; size: .; DNA: TGTGCCAGCAGTTACTCCTCCAGGGTACGGTCAATGAACACTGAAGCTTTCTTT; CDR3: CASSYSSRVRSMNTEAFF
J: TRBJ1-6; D: TRBD1; V: TRBV20-1; length: 14; size: .; DNA: TGCAGTGCTAGAGCGACAGGGATCAATTCACCCCTCCACTTT; CDR3: CSARATGINSPLHF